The source of this T cell receptor (beta chain) is a study of long-term antiretroviral therapy in people with HIV (dated by TCRdb to 2021 to 2024). For the wider study: Collection of the earliest samples took place about a decade ahead of the 2015 WHO recommendation for immediate ART, at a time when ART was typically delayed until CD4 counts fell. No cross-contamination during QIAcube processing turned up in test extractions that ran a monoclonal T-cell line alongside about 30 polyclonal samples. A total of over 150 cryopreserved PBMC samples came from 30 or so adults with confirmed HIV infection and were collected serially over a mean of roughly six years (range 1-12). Among the 25 to 35 participants with HIV, about a dozen were female. A retrospective serial study tested whether ART initiation and durable HIV suppression were associated with changes in peripheral blood TRB repertoire composition and diversity. The investigation overall reported the following: Because PBMC availability was limited, only the TCR beta chain was sequenced, with no alpha chain pairing. The samples span the years 2004 to 2017, and the ART regimens used at that time may not be as effective as current regimens. No data were available on ART adherence, viral resistance or therapy changes, limiting inferences about post-ART repertoire changes. Starting ART was linked to a significant rise in TRB diversity, yet even after long-term ART the diversity remained significantly lower than in transplant donor controls. Unsorted PBMC were profiled instead of sorted CD4+ and CD8+ T cells because pre-ART samples had limited cell numbers. At every time point, the repertoire was dominated by expanded TRB clones first identified before ART initiation, although this dominance fluctuated and, in many PLHIV, declined after ART. CDR3 length ranges in HIV repertoires were narrower than in controls, and network structure suggested an antigen-experienced repertoire with only a slight naive shift after ART.

Sequencing of the TRB variable region was done with the immunoSEQ hsTCRB v3.0 assay at survey level resolution. TRB sequencing targeted a depth of 40,000-50,000 T-cell genomes per sample. TRB libraries were pooled and sequenced on an Illumina MiSeq using a v3 150-cycle kit. As for the authors' bioinformatics: Repertoire analysis ran in R within a reproducible Nextflow workflow covering QC, data transformation and analysis. LymphoSeq2, an R package for exploring AIRR-Seq data, was used to implement the custom analyses. After excluding a few samples that yielded fewer than 5000 total TRB sequences, approximately 180 HIV repertoires remained for analysis. Of the approximately 190 retained HIV repertoires, roughly 61 were collected before and 120 to 140 after ART initiation. Repertoires were downsampled to 5000 TRB nucleotide sequences, and summary statistics were averaged over 100 downsampling iterations. The analysis kept only TRB sequences whose CDR3 regions were at least seven amino acids long. Two measures captured diversity: a Shannon entropy-derived clonality score and the Gini coefficient. Repertoire networks linked the top 5000 CDR3 amino acid sequences whenever two sequences differed by an edit distance of one. For TRB CDR3 amino acid sequences, antigen specificity groups and MHC restriction were predicted with GLIPH2. To flag known CMV, EBV, HIV or tissue antigen associations, CDR3 amino acid sequences were matched against VDJdb and McPAS-TCR. Pre-ART, post-ART and control groups were compared with Wilcoxon signed-rank tests and Holm-Bonferroni correction. Drawn from immuneACCESS, this table holds only the in-frame rearrangements with V and J called that TCRdb kept. Clones are partly lost; checked studies trace under half to an unresolved V gene and leave the rest unexplained. V, J and clone size were drawn from that table, and D and trimming were deduced from the DNA. Across this sample there are approximately 17,000 clones, with 78% seen only once. Roughly 14% of the sample lies in the top ten.

About this clone: Its target antigen remains unknown. The input lacks base qualities; no much larger clone sits a single base away.

The germline V gene encodes CDR1 MGHDK and CDR2 SYGVNS. The CDR3 covers 14 residues, taking in both the cysteine and the phenylalanine. Left in the record is the CDR3 DNA by itself, 42 bases read in frame from the first base. The V end loses 0 bases and the J end loses 5 bases, and a stretch of 8 bases separates them. Inclusion was restricted to participants for whom at least one PBMC sample before ART initiation and at least two post-ART samples were available. Treatment was received in the United States of America by all participants with HIV. Before DNA extraction, cryopreserved samples of about 1-11 million PBMC were thawed and then washed. At the time of the earliest PBMC sample, participants with HIV were aged between about 23 and 54 years. Each participant contributed PBMC samples from 1-4 timepoints before ART initiation and 2-8 timepoints after ART initiation, with a median of 7 samples. For every participant, serial HIV viral load, CD4+ T-cell count, ART history and demographic data were obtained. Genomic DNA was extracted from unsorted PBMC with a Qiagen kit on a QIAcube, with processing performed in batches of 12 samples.

The specimen comprised unsorted PBMCs, sampled 3.1 to 3.3 years after starting antiretroviral therapy. This clonotype was obtained from a woman between 40 and 50 years old with HIV. The rearrangement joined TRBV25-1 to TRBJ2-1; there is no confident call for the D gene. The nucleotides read TGTGCCAGCAGTGAATATGCCCTGAACAATGAGCAGTTCTTC. This yields the protein CASSEYALNNEQFF.